The next 26 T cell receptor beta chains were all read from a single sample in a study of T cell responses to AZD1222 COVID-19 vaccine. Assay: immunoSEQ multiplex PCR; the TCRdb copy retains only in-frame clones and omits some. The table records 110,000 to 150,000 clones, roughly 91% of them present only once. The sample in question was peripheral blood, obtained on day 0 of AZD1222 vaccination. The receptor set was obtained from an adult in good health.

CDR3 DNA: TGCGCCAGCAGCCAAGTCTCGCTAGCGGACTACAATGAGCAGTTCTTC. It codes for CASSQVSLADYNEQFF. This sequence joins TRBV4-1 and TRBJ2-1; 7 nucleotides line up with TRBD2. Trimming took 1 base from V and 3 from J; bases not matched to a gene: 6. The CDR3 spans 16 residues. From germline, CDR1 is MGHRA and CDR2 YSYEKL.

A single count supports this clone. This chain links TRBV10-3 with TRBJ1-2, with 8 bases that match TRBD1. Unmatched junction bases numbered 8, after V lost 8 bases and J lost 0 bases. Per germline, CDR1 ENHRY and CDR2 SYGVKD. The CDR3 covers 15 residues. CDR3 nucleotide sequence: TGTGCCATCCAGGGACAGGCGAAAACTAACTATGGCTACACCTTC. Translation gives CAIQGQAKTNYGYTF.

The chain uses TRBV3-1 (or the pseudogene TRBV3-2) and TRBJ1-5; no reliable D call. Trimming removed 1 base from V and 1 base from J, with 2 bases in between. CDR3 size: 13 residues. Germline V gives CDR1 LGHDT, CDR2 YNNKEL (reference sequence). The CDR3 nucleotides are TGTGCCAGCAGCCAAGTCAGCAATCAGCCCCAGCATTTT. Amino acids: CASSQVSNQPQHF.

CDR3 nucleotides: TGTGCCAGCAGCTTGCAGGATTCACCCCTCCACTTT. Its translation: CASSLQDSPLHF. V and J are TRBV5-6 and TRBJ1-6; unclear D gene. Germline values: CDR1 SGHDT, CDR2 YYEEEE. This CDR3 is 12 amino acids long. V lost 1 base and J lost 8, with 4 bases in between.

The chain links TRBV30 to TRBJ2-6; 9 bases are shared with TRBD1. The V gene end was trimmed by 1 base and the J gene end by 4 bases; junction bases not matched to a gene: 8. Germline V gives CDR1 GTSNPN, CDR2 SVGIG (reference sequence). CDR3 length equals 17 residues. Here the CDR3 reads CAWSGGQGLSGANVLTF. DNA of the CDR3: TGTGCCTGGAGTGGGGGACAGGGACTGTCCGGGGCCAACGTCCTGACTTTC.

This chain links TRBV6-5 with TRBJ2-7; 7 nucleotides line up with TRBD2. J gave up 3 bases and V 3 bases, and 2 bases lay outside the gene matches. CDR1 MNHEY and CDR2 SVGAGI come from the germline V gene. The CDR3 runs 13 residues. The CDR3 DNA reads as TGTGCCAGCAGTTATCGGGGGGACTACGAGCAGTACTTC. Translating it yields CASSYRGDYEQYF.

The CDR3 loop reads CASSLRGEQYF. As DNA, the CDR3 is TGTGCCAGCAGCCTCAGGGGTGAGCAGTACTTC. V gene TRBV5-6 combines with J gene TRBJ2-7; D is possibly TRBD1 (6 bases). Germline V gene data show CDR1 as SGHDT and CDR2 as YYEEEE. Trimming removed 4 bases at V and 7 bases at J, with 9 bases between. The length of the CDR3 is 11 residues.

The rearrangement joins TRBV15 to TRBJ1-3; D is unclear. The V gene lost 0 bases and the J gene lost 0 bases, with 9 bases spanning the gap. In germline, CDR1 is LNHNV, CDR2 YYDKDF (reference sequence). The CDR3 runs to 16 residues. The CDR3 DNA is TGTGCCACCAGCAGAGATGGGTACCGCTCTGGAAACACCATATATTTT. Amino acids: CATSRDGYRSGNTIYF.

This chain connects TRBV3-1 (or the pseudogene TRBV3-2) to TRBJ1-3; no firm D call. V was clipped by 2 bases and J by 3 bases, with 11 bases between them. Germline assignment: CDR1 LGHDT and CDR2 YNNKEL (reference sequence). The CDR3 contains 15 residues. The CDR3 here is CASSQIASSGNTIYF. The CDR3 DNA follows: TGTGCCAGCAGCCAAATTGCTTCGAGTGGAAACACCATATATTTT.

The chain has TRBV14 and TRBJ1-1, with 9 bases identical to TRBD1. CDR1 SGHDN and CDR2 FVKESK come from the germline V gene. The CDR3 loop spans 12 amino acids. Losses at the gene ends were 1 base for V and 11 bases for J; bases not matched to a gene: 2. The CDR3 here is CASSQAQGAAFF. The CDR3 coding sequence is TGTGCCAGCAGCCAAGCACAGGGGGCGGCTTTCTTT.

The chain is built from TRBV7-3 and TRBJ1-1, with D uncertain. This CDR3 has 13 amino acids. The V end was cut by 3 bases, the J end by 6 bases, with 11 bases between. Germline CDR1 and CDR2: SGHTA and FQGTGA. DNA for the CDR3: TGTGCCAGCAGCTTCGACACCAACGCTGAAGCTTTCTTT. Its protein is CASSFDTNAEAFF.

The V gene is TRBV7-2, the J gene TRBJ2-3, with D hard to call. Germline V gives CDR1 SGHTA, CDR2 FQGNSA. The V and J ends lost 3 bases and 4 bases respectively, with 20 bases between them. The CDR3 is 17 amino acids. CDR3 nucleotide sequence: TGTGCCAGCAGCTTGGGTTCGTTCGTGTCGGGCCCAGATACGCAGTATTTT. Its protein product is CASSLGSFVSGPDTQYF. The full variable domain, its missing parts supplied by reference TRBV7-2 and TRBJ2-3, is GAGVSQSPSNKVTEKGKDVELRCDPISGHTALYWYRQSLGQGLEFLIYFQGNSAPDKSGLPSDRFSAERTGGSVSTLTIQRTQQEDSAVYLCASSLGSFVSGPDTQYFGPGTRLTVL.

The chain couples TRBV7-9 to TRBJ1-5; no clear D. The CDR3 is 13 residues long. In germline, CDR1 is SEHNR, CDR2 FQNEAQ (reference sequence). V gave up 2 bases and J gave up 6 bases, with 8 bases separating them. The CDR3 coding sequence is TGTGCCAGCAGCTTATCTACGGGTCAGCCCCAGCATTTT. Protein: CASSLSTGQPQHF.

The chain links TRBV24-1 to TRBJ2-2; 9 bases agree with TRBD2. Germline loops: CDR1 KGHDR, CDR2 SFDVKD. V lost 4 bases to trimming and J lost 2 bases; unmatched junction nucleotides: 4. This CDR3 has 16 residues. The CDR3 nucleotides read TGTGCCACCAGTGAGCGGGGGGGCCCCAACACCGGGGAGCTGTTTTTT. Amino acid sequence: CATSERGGPNTGELFF.

The rearrangement joins TRBV30 to TRBJ1-6; no firm D call. The CDR3 contains 14 residues. In germline, CDR1 is GTSNPN, CDR2 SVGIG (reference sequence). Deletions cut 0 bases from V and 7 bases from J, with 10 bases between. The CDR3 sequence: CAWSVDGQNSPLHF. The CDR3 bases are TGTGCCTGGAGTGTAGACGGCCAGAATTCACCCCTCCACTTT.

The V and J genes are TRBV4-3 and TRBJ1-5, with D uncertain. Germline V lookup: CDR1 LGHNA, CDR2 YSLEER. The CDR3 sequence is 15 residues long. Between the trimmed V and J ends, which lost 0 bases and 6 bases, there was a span of 12 bases. CDR3 DNA: TGCGCCAGCAGCCAAGAACGGATAATCAGTCAGCCCCAGCATTTT. The encoded protein is CASSQERIISQPQHF.

This clone is a singleton in its sample. The rearrangement links TRBV29-1 to TRBJ1-3; 7 nucleotides align to TRBD1. CDR1 is SQVTM and CDR2 is ANQGSEA in the germline V gene. V shed 6 bases and J 3 bases; nucleotides not matched to a gene: 8. This CDR3 has 14 amino acids. CDR3 DNA: TGCAGCGTCGTCTCCGGGGACAGTGGAAACACCATATATTTT. This encodes CSVVSGDSGNTIYF. The full variable domain, completed using reference TRBV29-1 and TRBJ1-3, is SAVISQKPSRDICQRGTSLTIQCQVDSQVTMMFWYRQQPGQSLTLIATANQGSEATYESGFVIDKFPISRPNLTFSTLTVSNMSPEDSSIYLCSVVSGDSGNTIYFGEGSWLTVV.

As for this clone: Other DNA sequences of this sample code for an identical CDR3. The chain joins TRBV2 to TRBJ2-7; D is undetermined. Germline loops: CDR1 SNHLY, CDR2 FYNNEI. V was cut by 5 bases and J by 2 bases, with 7 bases left in between. The CDR3 extends over 12 amino acids. CDR3 in amino acids: CASSQGTYEQYF. In DNA, the CDR3 is TGTGCCAGCAGTCAAGGCACCTACGAGCAGTACTTC.

This clone was picked up one time. The rearrangement links TRBV25-1 to TRBJ1-3, with D perhaps matching TRBD1 (5 bases). Germline assignment: CDR1 MGHDK and CDR2 SYGVNS. The V end lost 1 base, the J end lost 4 bases, and 11 bases lay between the germline ends. This CDR3 has 15 residues. In DNA, the CDR3 is TGTGCCAGCAGTGAATTGGGGGTTCTGGGAAACACCATATATTTT. Translating it yields CASSELGVLGNTIYF.

To note about this clone: One end of the junction fails to match germline, which may point to a read error. The chain carries TRBV30 and TRBJ1-2; D gene uncertain. Germline V lookup: CDR1 GTSNPN, CDR2 SVGIG (reference sequence). This CDR3 has 11 residues. CDR3 sequence: CAWSLPSTRRF. The CDR3 DNA reads as TGTGCCTGGAGTCTGCCGTCCACTCGACGATTC.

The chain recombines TRBV7-2 with TRBJ1-6; D remains ambiguous. V shed 5 bases and J shed 6 bases, with 14 bases lying between them. The CDR3 is 15 amino acids. CDR1 is SGHTA, CDR2 FQGNSA, per germline. The CDR3 is CASSPQAGSNSPLHF. CDR3 sequence (DNA): TGTGCCAGCAGCCCTCAGGCAGGATCTAATTCACCCCTCCACTTT.

The chain has TRBV10-1 and TRBJ1-1, with 12 bases matching TRBD1. Germline V lookup: CDR1 WNHNN, CDR2 SYGVQD (reference sequence). The CDR3 runs to 19 residues. Trimming at V came to 6 bases and at J to 5 bases, leaving 19 bases not matched to a gene. This chain's CDR3 is CASRESGTGGDRGWTEAFF. The DNA of the CDR3 is TGCGCCAGCAGGGAATCCGGGACAGGGGGCGACCGGGGCTGGACTGAAGCTTTCTTT.

The genes are TRBV30 and TRBJ1-6, with TRBD1 matching 8 bases. CDR1 GTSNPN and CDR2 SVGIG come from the germline V gene (reference sequence). V was pared by 2 bases and J by 12 bases, with 18 bases of the junction left unmatched. This CDR3 region has 17 residues. This chain's CDR3 is CAWSPARGLPMNLPLHF. For the CDR3, the DNA is TGTGCCTGGAGTCCCGCCAGGGGGCTCCCTATGAACTTACCCCTCCACTTT. The complete variable domain, with remaining parts taken from reference TRBV30 and TRBJ1-6, reads SQTIHQWPATLVQPVGSPLSLECTVEGTSNPNLYWYRQAAGRGLQLLFYSVGIGQISSEVPQNLSASRPQDRQFILSSKKLLLSDSGFYLCAWSPARGLPMNLPLHFGNGTRLTVT.

The V gene is TRBV30, the J gene TRBJ1-4; no reliable D call. Germline values: CDR1 GTSNPN, CDR2 SVGIG (reference sequence). Trimming took off 1 base at V and 3 bases at J, with 6 bases between the two ends. The CDR3 is 13 residues long. The CDR3 DNA is TGTGCCTGGAGTGAAGTTTCTAATGAAAAACTGTTTTTT. Translation: CAWSEVSNEKLFF.

The rearrangement joins TRBV21-1 to TRBJ1-5; TRBD1, the D gene given by the table, was not confirmed from the DNA. TRBV21-1 is an annotated pseudogene. The CDR3 consists of 16 residues. The CDR3 nucleotides read TGTGCCAGCAGCTTACGGACAGGGAATAGCAATCAGCCCCAGCATTTT. As protein: CASSLRTGNSNQPQHF.

This chain uses TRBV4-1 with TRBJ1-5, with D maybe TRBD1 (5 bases). This CDR3 is 15 amino acids long. Trimming cost V 3 bases and J 4 bases, with 13 bases left between them. Germline V lookup: CDR1 MGHRA, CDR2 YSYEKL. The CDR3 spells CASSQDPTENQPQHF. The DNA of the CDR3 is TGCGCCAGCAGCCAGGACCCGACAGAGAATCAGCCCCAGCATTTT.